A selection of T cell receptor beta chains follows, all from one sample in a study of OX40 agonist ivuxolimab in advanced cancers. Generated by immunoSEQ multiplex PCR, the TCRdb table keeps only in-frame clones and is missing some. The sample carries more than 50,000 clones, 85% recorded once. The material was CD4+ or CD8+ T cells sorted from blood, obtained in a trial of the OX40 agonist ivuxolimab. These receptors were taken from an adult with an advanced solid tumor such as melanoma, head and neck, liver or kidney cancer. CDR3s include the opening cysteine and the closing phenylalanine or tryptophan. D genes are given only for firm matches. Clone size is shown for a subset of rows, as once, few, many or a class of expanded clone.

clone_size	d_call	cdr3_length	v_call	j_call	cdr3_aa	cdr3_nt
-	TRBD1	13	TRBV27	TRBJ2-1	CASSRRQGSEQFF	TGTGCCAGCAGCCGTCGACAGGGAAGCGAGCAGTTCTTC
-	TRBD2	15	TRBV29-1	TRBJ2-1	CSVASGLAGVNEQFF	TGCAGCGTTGCTTCGGGACTAGCGGGGGTCAATGAGCAGTTCTTC
few	-	12	TRBV6-1	TRBJ1-2	CASGQRNYGYTF	TGTGCCAGCGGACAGCGTAACTATGGCTACACCTTC
-	-	14	TRBV28	TRBJ1-1	CASRSQGMYTEAFF	TGTGCCAGCCGAAGTCAGGGGATGTACACTGAAGCTTTCTTT
-	-	14	TRBV7-9	TRBJ1-1	CASSLGQSNTEAFF	TGTGCCAGCAGCCTGGGCCAATCGAACACTGAAGCTTTCTTT
few	TRBD2	15	TRBV7-2	TRBJ2-1	CASSPLAGAYNEQFF	TGTGCCAGCAGCCCCTTAGCGGGAGCCTACAATGAGCAGTTCTTC
-	TRBD1	14	TRBV11-2	TRBJ2-5	CASSWDRAQETQYF	TGTGCCAGCAGCTGGGACAGGGCTCAAGAGACCCAGTACTTC
-	-	14	TRBV6-1	TRBJ1-1	CASSEPGQGTEAFF	TGTGCCAGCAGTGAGCCGGGCCAAGGGACTGAAGCTTTCTTT
-	-	14	TRBV9	TRBJ2-7	CASSVGQGLYEQYF	TGTGCCAGCAGCGTCGGGCAGGGCCTCTACGAGCAGTACTTC
-	-	13	TRBV18	TRBJ1-1	CASSPGRATEAFF	TGTGCCAGCTCACCAGGCAGGGCCACTGAAGCTTTCTTT
-	-	15	TRBV5-4	TRBJ1-2	CASSLDLRGPYGYTF	TGTGCCAGCAGCTTGGATTTAAGGGGTCCCTATGGCTACACCTTC
-	-	15	TRBV7-8	TRBJ2-1	CASSLEERAYNEQFF	TGTGCCAGCAGCTTAGAGGAGCGGGCCTACAATGAGCAGTTCTTC
-	-	13	TRBV18	TRBJ2-5	CASSPPRGETQYF	TGTGCCAGCTCACCACCACGGGGAGAGACCCAGTACTTC
-	-	14	TRBV7-9	TRBJ1-2	CASSPGTFNYGYTF	TGTGCCAGCAGCCCCGGGACGTTTAACTATGGCTACACCTTC
-	TRBD1	15	TRBV6-1	TRBJ2-1	CASRIQGAGYNEQFF	TGTGCCAGCAGGATACAGGGGGCGGGTTACAATGAGCAGTTCTTC
-	TRBD1	14	TRBV6-5	TRBJ2-7	CASSASTGAYEQYF	TGTGCCAGCAGTGCCTCGACAGGGGCCTACGAGCAGTACTTC
-	-	13	TRBV5-5	TRBJ1-6	CASSLVDNSPLHF	TGTGCCAGCAGCTTGGTGGATAATTCACCCCTCCACTTT
-	-	14	TRBV10-3	TRBJ2-2	CASSARPNTGELFF	TGTGCCAGCTCTGCGCGGCCAAACACCGGGGAGCTGTTTTTT
-	-	16	TRBV4-1	TRBJ2-3	CASSQELATSTDTQYF	TGCGCCAGCAGCCAAGAGTTGGCGACTAGCACAGATACGCAGTATTTT
-	TRBD2	15	TRBV5-4	TRBJ2-1	CASSTRLAGEYEQFF	TGTGCCAGCAGCACTAGACTAGCGGGAGAATATGAGCAGTTCTTC
-	-	14	TRBV7-3	TRBJ2-1	CASSPWDRDNEQFF	TGTGCCAGCAGCCCTTGGGACCGCGACAATGAGCAGTTCTTC
-	TRBD1	18	TRBV18	TRBJ1-4	CASSPAGTGGLTNEKLFF	TGTGCCAGCTCACCGGCCGGGACAGGGGGATTGACTAATGAAAAACTGTTTTTT
-	-	15	TRBV7-9	TRBJ1-4	CASSPGGATNEKLFF	TGTGCCAGCAGCCCCGGGGGGGCAACTAATGAAAAACTGTTTTTT
-	-	14	TRBV5-1	TRBJ2-2	CASSLAEDTGELFF	TGCGCCAGCAGCCTCGCAGAGGACACCGGGGAGCTGTTTTTT
-	TRBD2	12	TRBV6-1	TRBJ2-1	CASKAGGNEQFF	TGTGCCAGCAAAGCGGGAGGGAATGAGCAGTTCTTC
-	-	14	TRBV6-5	TRBJ2-5	CASSPWGTQETQYF	TGTGCCAGCAGCCCCTGGGGGACCCAAGAGACCCAGTACTTC
-	TRBD1	14	TRBV5-5	TRBJ2-5	CASSSRQGRETQYF	TGTGCCAGCAGCTCACGACAGGGCAGGGAGACCCAGTACTTC
-	-	15	TRBV7-9	TRBJ1-2	CASSLDPGSNYGYTF	TGTGCCAGCAGCTTAGATCCGGGGTCTAACTATGGCTACACCTTC
-	TRBD2	16	TRBV4-1	TRBJ2-3	CASSQGYQSGRNTQYF	TGCGCCAGCAGCCAAGGATACCAGAGCGGGAGGAATACGCAGTATTTT
-	TRBD2	14	TRBV4-1	TRBJ2-2	CATRGLAGTGELFF	TGCGCCACCCGGGGACTAGCGGGCACCGGGGAGCTGTTTTTT
-	-	16	TRBV5-1	TRBJ2-7	CASSPGRGTQSYEQYF	TGCGCCAGCAGCCCTGGAAGGGGGACACAATCCTACGAGCAGTACTTC
-	TRBD2	15	TRBV9	TRBJ2-1	CASTPEAGADNEQFF	TGTGCCAGCACCCCCGAAGCGGGGGCCGACAATGAGCAGTTCTTC
-	-	15	TRBV5-6	TRBJ2-3	CASSLLQLSTDTQYF	TGTGCCAGCAGCTTGTTACAGCTTAGCACAGATACGCAGTATTTT
-	TRBD2	15	TRBV7-2	TRBJ2-7	CASSLAAGEVYEQYF	TGTGCCAGCAGCTTAGCCGCGGGAGAAGTCTACGAGCAGTACTTC
-	-	17	TRBV18	TRBJ1-1	CASSPFSTGKGRTEAFF	TGTGCCAGCTCACCATTCAGCACCGGGAAGGGCCGTACTGAAGCTTTCTTT
-	TRBD2	15	TRBV9	TRBJ2-3	CASSVGGGRTDTQYF	TGTGCCAGCAGCGTCGGCGGGGGACGCACAGATACGCAGTATTTT
-	-	15	TRBV25-1	TRBJ2-1	CASSELGGALPQQFF	TGTGCCAGCAGTGAATTGGGGGGAGCCCTCCCCCAGCAGTTCTTC
-	TRBD1	17	TRBV19	TRBJ2-1	CASSIDSAGGTYNEQFF	TGTGCCAGTAGTATAGATTCGGCAGGGGGCACCTACAATGAGCAGTTCTTC
few	-	13	TRBV2	TRBJ1-5	CASCFGATGPQHF	TGTGCCAGCTGCTTTGGGGCAACGGGGCCCCAGCATTTT
-	-	11	TRBV20-1	TRBJ1-2	CSAGQSYGYTF	TGCAGTGCTGGACAGAGCTATGGCTACACCTTC
-	-	15	TRBV27	TRBJ2-3	CASSLSHRGGNTQYF	TGTGCCAGCAGTTTATCCCACAGGGGAGGAAATACGCAGTATTTT
-	-	15	TRBV28	TRBJ1-3	CASSLSGPPGNTIYF	TGTGCCAGCAGTTTAAGTGGGCCGCCGGGAAACACCATATATTTT
-	-	14	TRBV19	TRBJ2-7	CASSHGGSSYEQYF	TGTGCCAGTAGCCACGGGGGTAGCTCCTACGAGCAGTACTTC
-	-	11	TRBV6-1	TRBJ2-1	CASSFRNEQFF	TGTGCCAGCAGTTTCCGCAATGAGCAGTTCTTC
-	TRBD2	14	TRBV19	TRBJ2-2	CASSIRGGGGELFF	TGTGCCAGTAGTATTCGGGGGGGCGGCGGGGAGCTGTTTTTT
once	-	16	TRBV2	TRBJ2-6	CASSDRGGAGANVLTF	TGTGCCAGCAGTGATAGGGGGGGCGCTGGGGCCAACGTCCTGACTTTC
-	TRBD2	18	TRBV5-1	TRBJ2-5	CASSLRTSGRSLQETQYF	TGCGCCAGCAGCCTAAGGACTAGCGGGAGGTCCCTCCAAGAGACCCAGTACTTC
-	-	11	TRBV2	TRBJ2-1	CASTYYNEQFF	TGTGCCAGTACGTACTACAATGAGCAGTTCTTC
-	TRBD1	15	TRBV10-2	TRBJ2-7	CASSDRTGGAYEQYF	TGCGCCAGCAGTGATCGGACAGGGGGCGCCTACGAGCAGTACTTC
-	-	15	TRBV18	TRBJ2-7	CASSPPGAPSYEQYF	TGTGCCAGCTCACCCCCCGGGGCCCCTAGTTACGAGCAGTACTTC
-	TRBD1	16	TRBV19	TRBJ1-4	CASSRTGLATNEKLFF	TGTGCCAGTAGTCGGACAGGGCTTGCAACTAATGAAAAACTGTTTTTT
-	-	15	TRBV4-1	TRBJ1-5	CASSQDDLSNQPQHF	TGCGCCAGCAGCCAAGATGATCTAAGCAATCAGCCCCAGCATTTT
-	TRBD2	15	TRBV27	TRBJ2-7	CASRPLAGSSYEQYF	TGTGCCAGCAGGCCCCTAGCGGGCAGCTCCTACGAGCAGTACTTC
many	-	13	TRBV7-8	TRBJ1-3	CASSLYHGNTIYF	TGTGCCAGCAGCTTATATCATGGAAACACCATATATTTT
-	TRBD2	16	TRBV18	TRBJ2-2	CASSPTSGGNTGELFF	TGTGCCAGCTCACCAACTAGCGGGGGAAACACCGGGGAGCTGTTTTTT
-	TRBD1	14	TRBV6-1	TRBJ2-1	CASSDTGGRDEQFF	TGTGCCAGCAGTGATACAGGGGGTCGAGATGAGCAGTTCTTC
-	TRBD1	14	TRBV15	TRBJ2-5	CATSRDRRQETQYF	TGTGCCACCAGCCGGGACAGACGCCAAGAGACCCAGTACTTC
-	-	16	TRBV27	TRBJ2-5	CASSLFATLGQETQYF	TGTGCCAGCAGTTTGTTTGCTACACTTGGGCAAGAGACCCAGTACTTC
-	TRBD1	15	TRBV7-3	TRBJ2-3	CASSAEGQVTDTQYF	TGTGCCAGCAGCGCCGAGGGACAGGTCACAGATACGCAGTATTTT
-	TRBD2	16	TRBV19	TRBJ2-1	CASSMGTSGGNNEQFF	TGTGCCAGTAGTATGGGGACTAGCGGGGGGAACAATGAGCAGTTCTTC